Below, one T cell receptor beta chain is given with its context. Its target is unknown. The junction shows a germline mismatch at one end, possibly a read error. TCRdb fed the reads into MiXCR, producing one record per CDR3 protein. There are some 71,000 distinct CDR3 sequences in the sample; more than 20% occur only once, and 8.3% lies in the top ten. This sample was taken from a study of type 1 regulatory T cells. About the study: T-allo10 is a Tr1-enriched, alloantigen-specific CD4 T cell product made in vitro.

CDR1 is SGHTA, CDR2 FQGNSA, per germline. This CDR3 is 14 amino acids long. Regarding the study as a whole: Tr1 cells had a more restricted TCR repertoire than non-Tr1 cells.

The chain couples TRBV7-2 to TRBJ2-7; possibly TRBD2 for D (5 bases). The sequencing sample was made of cultured type 1 regulatory T (Tr1) cells, either the whole culture or a sorted fraction (not recorded which). This TCR derives from a human donor in good health. The CDR3 loop reads CASSLEDAYYERYF. The CDR3, as DNA: TGTGCCAGCAGCTTGGAGGACGCTTACTACGAGCGGTACTTC.